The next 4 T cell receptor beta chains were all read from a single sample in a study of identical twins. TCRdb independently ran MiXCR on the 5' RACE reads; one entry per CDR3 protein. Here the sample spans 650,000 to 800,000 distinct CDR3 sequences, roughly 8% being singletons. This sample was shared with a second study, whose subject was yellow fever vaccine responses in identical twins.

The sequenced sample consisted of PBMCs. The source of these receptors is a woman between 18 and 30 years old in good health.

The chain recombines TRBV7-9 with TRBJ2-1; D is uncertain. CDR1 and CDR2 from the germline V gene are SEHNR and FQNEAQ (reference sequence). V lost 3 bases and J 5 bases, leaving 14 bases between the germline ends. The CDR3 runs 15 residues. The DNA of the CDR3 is TGTGCCAGCAGCTTCGCAAAGAAAACCGACAATGAGCAGTTCTTC. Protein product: CASSFAKKTDNEQFF.

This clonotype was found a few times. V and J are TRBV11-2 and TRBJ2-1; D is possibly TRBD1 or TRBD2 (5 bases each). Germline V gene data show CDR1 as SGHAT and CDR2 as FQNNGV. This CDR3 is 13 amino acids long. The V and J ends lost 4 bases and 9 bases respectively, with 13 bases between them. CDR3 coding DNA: TGTGCCAGCAGCTGGGGGACGGTCACTGAGCAGTTCTTC. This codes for CASSWGTVTEQFF.

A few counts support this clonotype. DNA of the CDR3: TGTGCCAGCAGTTTAAGGGGGGCGGTGCACGAGCAGTACTTC. This codes for CASSLRGAVHEQYF. This chain links TRBV12-3 or TRBV12-4 with TRBJ2-7; D tentatively fits TRBD1 or TRBD2 (6 bases each). The CDR3 has 14 residues. Trimming removed 2 bases from V and 5 bases from J, with 13 bases in between.

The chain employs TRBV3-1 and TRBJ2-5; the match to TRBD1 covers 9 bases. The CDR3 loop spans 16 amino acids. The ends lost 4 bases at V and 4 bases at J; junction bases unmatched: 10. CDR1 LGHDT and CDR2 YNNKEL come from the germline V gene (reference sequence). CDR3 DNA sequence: TGTGCCAGCAGCCCCCGAGGACAGGGGCTGGCAGAGACCCAGTACTTC. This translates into CASSPRGQGLAETQYF.